The present TCR beta chain was sequenced within a study of shared clonotypes between healthy human individuals. Study-wide points: On the whole, naive subsets had larger estimated richness than memory subsets had.

At the deep level, the assay was run. Measured with immunoSEQ multiplex PCR; TCRdb has only the in-frame clones, and not every one. This table has about 2.4 million clones, approximately 93% appearing once. The V end was cut by 0 bases, the J end by 7 bases, with 12 bases between. Per germline, CDR1 MNHNS and CDR2 SASEGT. The CDR3 loop spans 15 amino acids. Notes on this clone: Its antigen is unknown.

The sequence was obtained from a man between 18 and 29 years old in good health. Some clones in this sample may be carry-over from other donors' samples. Material: naive CD4+ T cells from PBMCs. Specified subset: CD45RA+ positively selected. The chain has TRBV6-1 and TRBJ1-4; D gene ambiguous. The CDR3 DNA follows: TGTGCCAGCAGTGAAGCGCTCGGTAGGAGTGAAAAACTGTTTTTT. Protein: CASSEALGRSEKLFF.